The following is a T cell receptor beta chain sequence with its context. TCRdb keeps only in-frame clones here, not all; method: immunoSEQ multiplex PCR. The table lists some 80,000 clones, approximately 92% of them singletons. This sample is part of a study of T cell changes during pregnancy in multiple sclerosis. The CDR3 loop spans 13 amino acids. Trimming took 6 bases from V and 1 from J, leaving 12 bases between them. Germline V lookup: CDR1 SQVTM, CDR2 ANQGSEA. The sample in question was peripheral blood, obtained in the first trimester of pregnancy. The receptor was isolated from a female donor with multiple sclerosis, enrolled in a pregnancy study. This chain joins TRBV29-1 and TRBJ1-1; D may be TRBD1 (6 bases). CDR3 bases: TGCAGCGTGCGTGACAGGCCGAACACTGAAGCTTTCTTT. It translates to CSVRDRPNTEAFF. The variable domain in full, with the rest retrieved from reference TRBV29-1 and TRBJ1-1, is SAVISQKPSRDICQRGTSLTIQCQVDSQVTMMFWYRQQPGQSLTLIATANQGSEATYESGFVIDKFPISRPNLTFSTLTVSNMSPEDSSIYLCSVRDRPNTEAFFGQGTRLTVV.